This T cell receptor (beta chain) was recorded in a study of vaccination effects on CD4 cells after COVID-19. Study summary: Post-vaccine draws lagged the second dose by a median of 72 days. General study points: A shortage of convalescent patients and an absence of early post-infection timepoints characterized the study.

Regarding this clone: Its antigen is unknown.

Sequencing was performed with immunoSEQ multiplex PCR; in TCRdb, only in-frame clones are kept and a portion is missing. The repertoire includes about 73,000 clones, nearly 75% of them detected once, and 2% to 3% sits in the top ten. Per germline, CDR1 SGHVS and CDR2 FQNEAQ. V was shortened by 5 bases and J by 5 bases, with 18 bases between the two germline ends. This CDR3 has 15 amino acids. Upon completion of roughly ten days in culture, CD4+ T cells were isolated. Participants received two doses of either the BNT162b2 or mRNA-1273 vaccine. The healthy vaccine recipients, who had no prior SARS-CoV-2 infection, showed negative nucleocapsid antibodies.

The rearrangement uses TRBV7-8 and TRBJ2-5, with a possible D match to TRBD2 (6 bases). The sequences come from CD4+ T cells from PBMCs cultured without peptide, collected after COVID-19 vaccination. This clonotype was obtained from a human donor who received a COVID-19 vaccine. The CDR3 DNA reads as TGTGCCAGCAGCCGAACAGCGATTCGGGGGGAGACCCAGTACTTC. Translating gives CASSRTAIRGETQYF.